One sample yielded the 23 T cell receptor beta chains listed below, sequenced in a study of cytomegalovirus exposure and HLA in healthy donors. PCR involved 60 Vbeta and 13 Jbeta primers. Data came from immunoSEQ multiplex PCR; TCRdb stores just in-frame clones and leaves some out. The sample holds 100,000 to 150,000 clones, 80% seen once. Sequencing was carried out using PBMCs. All receptors derive from a man younger than 40 in good health and CMV-seronegative.

The rearrangement links TRBV5-6 to TRBJ1-1; a weak D match, TRBD1 (6 bases). Germline V gives CDR1 SGHDT, CDR2 YYEEEE. CDR3 length: 15 amino acids. Trimming took 2 bases from V and 5 from J, leaving 16 bases between them. The DNA of the CDR3 is TGTGCCAGCAGCTTTGGGGACACGAGAAGTACTGAAGCTTTCTTT. It codes for CASSFGDTRSTEAFF.

The rearrangement links TRBV27 to TRBJ1-1; 7 positions agree with TRBD1. The germline V gene encodes CDR1 MNHEY and CDR2 SMNVEV (reference sequence). Losses at the gene ends were 6 bases for V and 0 bases for J; bases not matched to a gene: 10. This CDR3 has 16 amino acids. The CDR3 spells CASRKDKGAVNTEAFF. The CDR3 nucleotides read TGTGCCAGCAGAAAAGATAAGGGGGCGGTGAACACTGAAGCTTTCTTT.

This clone has only a few counts. The CDR3 region is CASSSPIGMGGYTF. The CDR3 DNA sequence: TGTGCCAGCAGCTCACCTATCGGGATGGGTGGCTACACCTTC. This chain joins TRBV7-9 and TRBJ1-2; D is ambiguous. This CDR3 region has 14 residues. Germline V gene sequence: CDR1 SEHNR, CDR2 FQNEAQ (reference sequence). V was trimmed by 4 bases and J by 7 bases, leaving 16 bases between them. Complete variable domain (other parts from reference TRBV7-9 and TRBJ1-2): DTGVSQNPRHKITKRGQNVTFRCDPISEHNRLYWYRQTLGQGPEFLTYFQNEAQLEKSRLLSDRFSAERPKGSFSTLEIQRTEQGDSAMYLCASSSPIGMGGYTFGSGTRLTVV.

This clone was recorded a few times. The chain employs TRBV29-1 and TRBJ1-1; the match to TRBD1 covers 7 bases. CDR1 is SQVTM and CDR2 is ANQGSEA in the germline V gene. This CDR3 has 14 residues. The V and J ends lost 7 bases and 1 base, in that order; junction bases with no gene match: 9. CDR3 in amino acids: CSGGETGPNTEAFF. The CDR3 DNA sequence: TGCAGCGGGGGAGAGACAGGGCCGAACACTGAAGCTTTCTTT.

This chain uses TRBV13 with TRBJ1-6, with a tentative D call TRBD1 (5 bases). The V gene lost 2 bases and the J gene lost 6 bases, with 17 bases spanning the gap. CDR3 size: 17 residues. In germline, CDR1 is PRHDT, CDR2 FYEKMQ (reference sequence). CDR3 residues: CASSLSGLRFANSPLHF. In DNA form, the CDR3 reads TGTGCCAGCAGCTTATCGGGACTCCGTTTCGCTAATTCACCCCTCCACTTT.

V gene TRBV29-1 combines with J gene TRBJ2-7; 11 bases match TRBD2. CDR1 and CDR2 (germline): SQVTM, ANQGSEA. The CDR3 runs to 16 residues. The V segment lost 1 base and the J segment 2 bases; nucleotides outside the gene matches: 7. The CDR3: CSVEGTGTSGTYEQYF. The CDR3 DNA is TGCAGCGTTGAAGGGACCGGGACTAGCGGAACCTACGAGCAGTACTTC.

The V and J genes are TRBV5-8 and TRBJ1-6, with a tentative D call TRBD1 (6 bases). This CDR3 spans 15 amino acids. Between the trimmed V and J ends, which lost 2 bases and 10 bases, there was a span of 16 bases. Germline V gives CDR1 SGHTS, CDR2 YDEGEE. The CDR3 DNA reads as TGTGCCAGCAGCTTCAGGGTACAGGGCACATCACCCCTCCACTTT. This gives the protein CASSFRVQGTSPLHF.

The chain combines TRBV18 with TRBJ1-2; D gene unclear. Germline assignment: CDR1 KGHSH and CDR2 LQKENI. The CDR3 has 16 amino acids. V was cut by 2 bases and J by 0 bases, with 13 bases left in between. The CDR3, as DNA: TGTGCCAGCTCACCAATCATGACAACCGCTAACTATGGCTACACCTTC. Translated, it gives CASSPIMTTANYGYTF.

This clone appeared a few times. The rearrangement uses TRBV7-9 and TRBJ1-1; TRBD1 matches 9 bases. V lost 5 bases, J lost 5 bases, and 6 bases stayed unmatched. The length of the CDR3 is 14 residues. CDR1 and CDR2 from the germline V gene are SEHNR and FQNEAQ (reference sequence). CDR3 amino acids: CASSRLQGATEAFF. Here the CDR3 DNA reads TGTGCCAGCAGCCGCCTACAGGGGGCTACTGAAGCTTTCTTT. Using reference TRBV7-9 and TRBJ1-1 for the parts outside the CDR3, the full variable domain is DTGVSQNPRHKITKRGQNVTFRCDPISEHNRLYWYRQTLGQGPEFLTYFQNEAQLEKSRLLSDRFSAERPKGSFSTLEIQRTEQGDSAMYLCASSRLQGATEAFFGQGTRLTVV.

The V gene is TRBV7-2, the J gene TRBJ1-2, with 7 bases that match TRBD1. The germline V gene has CDR1 SGHTA and CDR2 FQGNSA. J was trimmed by 4 bases and V by 5 bases; bases with no gene match: 7. The CDR3 has 14 amino acids. CDR3 in amino acids: CASSQGQTRYGYTF. The CDR3 DNA reads TGTGCCAGCAGCCAGGGACAGACTCGCTATGGCTACACCTTC. Full variable domain (remainder filled in from reference TRBV7-2 and TRBJ1-2): GAGVSQSPSNKVTEKGKDVELRCDPISGHTALYWYRQSLGQGLEFLIYFQGNSAPDKSGLPSDRFSAERTGGSVSTLTIQRTQQEDSAVYLCASSQGQTRYGYTFGSGTRLTVV.

V usage is TRBV29-1 and J usage is TRBJ1-2; D is unclear. Deletions cut 3 bases from V and 4 bases from J, with 6 bases between. The CDR3 loop spans 11 amino acids. CDR1 SQVTM and CDR2 ANQGSEA come from the germline V gene. CDR3 in DNA: TGCAGCGTTGAGGCCAGCTATGGCTACACCTTC. Translation gives CSVEASYGYTF.

The V and J genes are TRBV7-8 and TRBJ1-2, with 7 nucleotides matching TRBD1. The V gene end was trimmed by 5 bases and the J gene end by 0 bases; junction bases not matched to a gene: 6. This CDR3 has 15 residues. CDR1 SGHVS and CDR2 FQNEAQ come from the germline V gene. The DNA for the CDR3 is TGTGCCAGCAGCCCAGGGGGGTGGGCTAACTATGGCTACACCTTC. Translated: CASSPGGWANYGYTF.

The chain is built from TRBV4-3 and TRBJ2-7; no definite D call. Germline CDR1 is LGHNA and CDR2 is YSLEER. Trimming pared 1 base from V and 2 bases from J, leaving 15 bases between. CDR3 size: 16 residues. The CDR3 DNA follows: TGCGCCAGCAGCCAAGGCCCTGCAGATGTGACCTACGAGCAGTACTTC. It specifies CASSQGPADVTYEQYF.

The chain combines TRBV5-5 with TRBJ2-1; the match to TRBD1 covers 10 bases. The CDR3 sequence is 15 residues long. Germline assignment: CDR1 SGHKS and CDR2 YYEKEE (reference sequence). Germline trimming cut 4 bases from V and 6 bases from J; bases unmatched to any gene: 7. The CDR3 nucleotides read TGTGCCAGCAGCCATGGGGGACAGGGGCCCAATGAGCAGTTCTTC. The encoded protein is CASSHGGQGPNEQFF.

This sequence joins TRBV7-2 and TRBJ2-5; 9 bases are a match to TRBD2. The V gene end was trimmed by 3 bases and the J gene end by 1 base; junction bases not matched to a gene: 3. CDR1 and CDR2 from the germline V gene are SGHTA and FQGNSA. This CDR3 contains 15 residues. CDR3 in amino acids: CASSFLAGIQETQYF. The CDR3 DNA reads as TGTGCCAGCAGCTTCCTAGCGGGAATCCAAGAGACCCAGTACTTC.

The chain couples TRBV5-1 to TRBJ2-6; 7 bases are shared with TRBD2. This CDR3 comprises 16 residues. With V trimmed by 1 base and J by 1 base, 2 bases remained unmatched. Per the germline V gene, CDR1 is SGHRS and CDR2 is YFSETQ. The CDR3 protein is CASSLKAGSGANVLTF. CDR3 nucleotide sequence: TGCGCCAGCAGCTTGAAAGCGGGGTCTGGGGCCAACGTCCTGACTTTC. Full variable domain (rest looked up from reference TRBV5-1 and TRBJ2-6): KAGVTQTPRYLIKTRGQQVTLSCSPISGHRSVSWYQQTPGQGLQFLFEYFSETQRNKGNFPGRFSGRQFSNSRSEMNVSTLELGDSALYLCASSLKAGSGANVLTFGAGSRLTVL.

CDR3 sequence reads: CSAGLAAWHTQYF. In DNA form, the CDR3 reads TGCAGCGCAGGACTAGCGGCCTGGCATACGCAGTATTTT. The genes are TRBV29-1 and TRBJ2-3; 10 nucleotides agree with TRBD2. V shed 7 bases, J shed 7 bases, and the junction held 8 bases outside the gene matches. The CDR3 is 13 residues long. Germline lookup yields CDR1 SQVTM and CDR2 ANQGSEA.

The rearrangement uses TRBV5-1 and TRBJ2-6; TRBD1 agrees at 8 bases. Germline CDR1 SGHRS, CDR2 YFSETQ. The CDR3 extends over 16 amino acids. V lost 4 bases to trimming and J lost 4 bases; unmatched junction nucleotides: 7. The CDR3 region is CASSQQGVAGANVLTF. In nucleotides, the CDR3 is TGCGCCAGCAGCCAACAGGGGGTTGCAGGGGCCAACGTCCTGACTTTC.

This chain links TRBV12-5 with TRBJ2-5; perhaps TRBD1 as D (5 bases). Trimming took off 2 bases at V and 5 bases at J, with 27 bases between the two ends. This CDR3 is built from 19 residues. Germline V gene data show CDR1 as LGHNT and CDR2 as FRNRAP. The CDR3 reads CASGLRWSGGRGSRETQYF. CDR3 bases: TGTGCTAGTGGTTTGCGTTGGTCGGGTGGAAGGGGTTCTAGGGAGACCCAGTACTTC.

The chain couples TRBV29-1 to TRBJ2-3; no clear D. Trimming pared 1 base from V and 8 bases from J, leaving 13 bases between. CDR3 length equals 13 residues. Germline CDR1 is SQVTM and CDR2 is ANQGSEA. The CDR3 spells CSVEGALTSTQYF. CDR3 DNA: TGCAGCGTTGAAGGGGCCCTTACCAGTACGCAGTATTTT.

V and J are TRBV7-2 and TRBJ1-6; D is unresolved. Germline CDR1 reads SGHTA; CDR2 reads FQGNSA. V gave up 2 bases and J gave up 10 bases, with 9 bases separating them. This CDR3 has 13 amino acids. The CDR3 here is CASSLQVESPLHF. The CDR3 nucleotides read TGTGCCAGCAGCTTACAGGTTGAATCACCCCTCCACTTT.

The chain links TRBV27 to TRBJ1-5; no clear D. The germline gives CDR1 MNHEY, CDR2 SMNVEV (reference sequence). The CDR3 extends over 14 amino acids. V was cut by 5 bases and J by 7 bases, with 15 bases left in between. For the CDR3, the DNA is TGTGCCAGCAGTGGAGGAAAACCCGAACAGCCCCAGCATTTT. Protein product: CASSGGKPEQPQHF.

The chain combines TRBV6-1 with TRBJ1-1; TRBD1 is a possible D gene (6 bases). This CDR3 has 14 amino acids. V lost 3 bases and J 10 bases, leaving 18 bases between the germline ends. Germline CDR1 is MNHNS and CDR2 is SASEGT. In DNA, the CDR3 is TGTGCCAGCAGTGAGATGACAGGAGGCGGGGGAGCTTTCTTT. Translating gives CASSEMTGGGGAFF.